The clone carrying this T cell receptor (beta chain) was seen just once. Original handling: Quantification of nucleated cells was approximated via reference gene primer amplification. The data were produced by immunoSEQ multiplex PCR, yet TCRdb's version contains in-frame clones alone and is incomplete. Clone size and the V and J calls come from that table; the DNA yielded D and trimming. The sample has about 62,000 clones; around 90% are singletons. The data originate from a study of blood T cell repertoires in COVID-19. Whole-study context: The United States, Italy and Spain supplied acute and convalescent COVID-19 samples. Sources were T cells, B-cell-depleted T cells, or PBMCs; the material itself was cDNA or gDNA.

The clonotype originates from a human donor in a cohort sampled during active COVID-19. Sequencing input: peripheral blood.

The CDR3 bases are TGTGCCAGCAGCTCACCCCTGGACAGGGGATTCGAGCAGTACTTC. Protein: CASSSPLDRGFEQYF. This chain uses TRBV5-4 with TRBJ2-7; 9 bases align to TRBD1. Germline values: CDR1 SGHNT, CDR2 YYREEE (reference sequence). This CDR3 contains 15 residues. The V and J ends lost 3 bases and 6 bases, in that order; junction bases with no gene match: 10.